This T cell receptor beta chain was profiled in a study of STAT5B mutations in CD4+ large granular lymphocyte leukemia. Study background: Healthy donors showed HLA-associated enrichment of the CDR3 'QG' motif.

TCRdb keeps only in-frame clones here, not all; method: immunoSEQ multiplex PCR. Of over 25,000 clones listed, around four fifths are singletons. Comments on this clone: Its specificity is not known.

Study-wide results and caveats: Roughly 27% of private leukemic clonotypes occurred rarely in other patients' non-leukemic repertoires.

Germline-derived CDR1 and CDR2 are LNHDA and SQIVND (reference sequence). J lost 4 bases, V lost 6 bases, and 12 bases had no gene match. The CDR3 runs to 16 residues. The chain is built from TRBV19 and TRBJ1-5; TRBD1 matches 7 bases. The sample was CD4+ T cells from blood buffy coats. This clonotype originated in a human donor in good health. CDR3 protein: CASRRRDRSRNQPQHF. The CDR3 DNA is TGTGCCAGTAGGAGAAGGGACAGATCTCGAAATCAGCCCCAGCATTTT. Complete variable domain (other parts from reference TRBV19 and TRBJ1-5): DGGITQSPKYLFRKEGQNVTLSCEQNLNHDAMYWYRQDPGQGLRLIYYSQIVNDFQKGDIAEGYSVSREKKESFPLTVTSAQKNPTAFYLCASRRRDRSRNQPQHFGDGTRLSIL.